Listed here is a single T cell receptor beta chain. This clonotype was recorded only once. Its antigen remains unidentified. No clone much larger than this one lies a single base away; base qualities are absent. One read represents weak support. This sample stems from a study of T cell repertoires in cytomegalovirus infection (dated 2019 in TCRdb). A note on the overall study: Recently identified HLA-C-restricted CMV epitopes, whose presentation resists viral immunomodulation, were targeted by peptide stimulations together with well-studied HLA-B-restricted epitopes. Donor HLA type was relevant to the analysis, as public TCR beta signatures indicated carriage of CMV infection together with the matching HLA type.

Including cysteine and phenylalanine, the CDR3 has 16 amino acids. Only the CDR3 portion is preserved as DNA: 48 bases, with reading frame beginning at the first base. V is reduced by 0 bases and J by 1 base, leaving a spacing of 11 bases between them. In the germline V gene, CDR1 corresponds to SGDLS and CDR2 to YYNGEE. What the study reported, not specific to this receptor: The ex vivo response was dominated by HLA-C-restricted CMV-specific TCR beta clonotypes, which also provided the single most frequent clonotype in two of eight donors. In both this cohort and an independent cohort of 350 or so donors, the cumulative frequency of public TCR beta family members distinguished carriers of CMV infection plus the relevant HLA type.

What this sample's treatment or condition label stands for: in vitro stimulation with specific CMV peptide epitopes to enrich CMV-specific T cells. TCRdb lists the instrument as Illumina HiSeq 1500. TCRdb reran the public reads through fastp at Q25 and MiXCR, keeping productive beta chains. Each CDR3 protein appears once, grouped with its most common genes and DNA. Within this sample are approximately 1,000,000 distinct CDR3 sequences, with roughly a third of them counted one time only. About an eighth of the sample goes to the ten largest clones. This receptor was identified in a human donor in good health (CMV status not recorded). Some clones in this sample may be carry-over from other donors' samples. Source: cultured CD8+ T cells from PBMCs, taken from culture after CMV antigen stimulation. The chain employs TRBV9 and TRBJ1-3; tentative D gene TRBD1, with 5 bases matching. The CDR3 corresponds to CASSVEGQGSGNTIYF. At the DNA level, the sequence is TGTGCCAGCAGCGTAGAGGGGCAGGGATCTGGAAACACCATATATTTT.